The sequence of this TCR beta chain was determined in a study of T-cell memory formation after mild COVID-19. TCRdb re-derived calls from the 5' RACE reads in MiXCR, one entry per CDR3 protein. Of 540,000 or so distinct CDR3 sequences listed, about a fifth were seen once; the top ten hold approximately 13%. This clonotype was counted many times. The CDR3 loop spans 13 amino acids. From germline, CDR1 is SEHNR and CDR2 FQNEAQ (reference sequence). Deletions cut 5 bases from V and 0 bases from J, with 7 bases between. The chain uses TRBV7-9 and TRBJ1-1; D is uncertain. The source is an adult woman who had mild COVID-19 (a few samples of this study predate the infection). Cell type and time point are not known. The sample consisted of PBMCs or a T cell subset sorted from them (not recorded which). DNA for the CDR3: TGTGCCAGCAGCCTTGACATGAACACTGAAGCTTTCTTT. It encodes CASSLDMNTEAFF.